The present TCR beta chain was sequenced within a study of cytomegalovirus exposure and HLA in healthy donors. With 60 Vbeta and 13 Jbeta primers, the PCR was carried out. Data came from immunoSEQ multiplex PCR; TCRdb stores just in-frame clones and leaves some out. The data show fewer than 350,000 clones, approximately 90% seen once. The junction had 0 bases not matched to a gene; V was cut back by 5 bases and J by 1 base. The CDR3 is made up of 14 amino acids. The V gene's germline CDR1 is MNHEY and CDR2 SMNVEV (reference sequence). The chain links TRBV27 to TRBJ2-3, with TRBD2 matching 10 bases. The receptor was isolated from a woman between 18 and 30 years old in good health and CMV-seronegative. Source material: PBMCs. The CDR3 sequence: CASSTSGGTDTQYF. The CDR3, as DNA: TGTGCCAGCAGTACTAGCGGGGGCACAGATACGCAGTATTTT.